The present T cell receptor (beta chain) was sequenced within a study of technical replicates of blood from several donors. Sequencing was performed with immunoSEQ multiplex PCR; in TCRdb, only in-frame clones are kept and a portion is missing. Here the sample spans 95,000 to 100,000 clones, over 95% being singletons. The sequenced sample was T cells isolated from PBMCs. This receptor was taken from a human donor in good health.

For the CDR3, the DNA is TGTGCCAGGGCCCCAAGGAACACTGAAGCTTTCTTT. Protein product: CARAPRNTEAFF. The chain is built from TRBV19 and TRBJ1-1, with D unclear. This CDR3 contains 12 residues. Trimming took off 9 bases at V and 1 base at J, with 9 bases between the two ends. Per germline, CDR1 LNHDA and CDR2 SQIVND (reference sequence).